This T cell receptor beta chain was observed in a study of shared clonotypes between healthy human individuals. Points from the study as a whole: Large sequencing depth failed to make sorted-subset sequencing complete, rarefaction showed.

CDR1 is MNHNY, CDR2 SVGAGI, per germline (reference sequence). The CDR3 spans 13 residues. Deletions cut 7 bases from V and 7 bases from J, with 14 bases between. Here immunoSEQ multiplex PCR was the method, and the copy in TCRdb shows in-frame clones only, minus some. The table lists more than 400,000 clones, about 95% of them singletons. Concerning this clone: The antigen remains undetermined.

The sequenced material came from naive CD4+ T cells sorted from blood. Subset: CD45RA+ positively selected. This receptor was obtained from a woman aged 25-40 years in good health. V and J are TRBV6-6 and TRBJ1-5; D is perhaps TRBD1 (6 bases). The DNA for the CDR3 is TGTGCCAGCAACGGTGGGGGGCAGCAGCCCCAGCATTTT. Translated, it gives CASNGGGQQPQHF.